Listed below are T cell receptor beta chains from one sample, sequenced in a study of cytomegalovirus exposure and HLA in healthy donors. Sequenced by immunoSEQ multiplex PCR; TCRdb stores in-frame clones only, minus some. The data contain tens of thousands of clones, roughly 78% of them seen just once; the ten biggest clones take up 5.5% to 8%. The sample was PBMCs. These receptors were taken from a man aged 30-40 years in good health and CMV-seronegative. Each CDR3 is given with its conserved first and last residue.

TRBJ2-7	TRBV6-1	CASSGLRGDSDEQYF
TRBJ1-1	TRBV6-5	CASSYTGGWTNTEAFF
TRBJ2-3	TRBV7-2	CASSLDRMSDTQYF
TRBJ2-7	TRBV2	CASRAFIASYEQYF
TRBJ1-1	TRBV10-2	CASSFGGNTEAFF
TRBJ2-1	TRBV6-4	CASSEREGSYNEQFF
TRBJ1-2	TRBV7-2	CASSLAANYGYTF
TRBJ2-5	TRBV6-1	CASGTGETQYF
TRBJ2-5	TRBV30	CAWTGGETQYF
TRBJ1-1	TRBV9	CASSVVTPNTEAFF
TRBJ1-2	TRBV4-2	CASSQTGQGANYGYTF
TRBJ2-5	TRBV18	CASSSLAGQQETQYF
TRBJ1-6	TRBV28	CASSPLDSPLHF
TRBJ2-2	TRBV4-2	CASSQDGGGSNTGELFF
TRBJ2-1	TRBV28	CASSPNNEQFF
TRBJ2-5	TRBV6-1	CASSYGGAPQETQYF
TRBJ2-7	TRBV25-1	CASRGPRTGVAAYEQYF
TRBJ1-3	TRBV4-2	CASSQEAAGVAGNTIYF
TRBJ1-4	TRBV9	CASSVDRGQNEKLFF
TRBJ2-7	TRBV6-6	CASSYSGTAYEQYF
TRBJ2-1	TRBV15	CATSTIAGLFYNEQFF
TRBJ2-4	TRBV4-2	CASSQDLMERGNIQYF
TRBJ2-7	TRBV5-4	CASSLDSPYEQYF
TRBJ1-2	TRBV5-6	CASSLDRSYGYTF
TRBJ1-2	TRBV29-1	CSVGTPRTGGSYGYTF
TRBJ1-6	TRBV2	CASKTEGQSPLHF
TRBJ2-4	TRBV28	CASSAQQALAKNIQYF
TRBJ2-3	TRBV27	CAPQGRRENKDTQYF
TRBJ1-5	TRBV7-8	CASSLGAAIQPQHF
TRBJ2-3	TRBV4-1	CASSQDNAGSGADTQYF
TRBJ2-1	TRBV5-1	CASSLNRGVNNEQFF
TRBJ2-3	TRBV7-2	CASSLDGGPGDTQYF
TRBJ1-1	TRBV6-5	CASSYDGTGNTEAFF
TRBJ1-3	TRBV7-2	CASRPRPGFSGNTIYF
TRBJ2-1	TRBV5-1	CASSASGGMNEQFF
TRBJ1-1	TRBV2	CASSEGGPAFF
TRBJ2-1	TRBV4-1	CASSQDYYNEQFF
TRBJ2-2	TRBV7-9	CATRPDRLEGTGELFF
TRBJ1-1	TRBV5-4	CASSDAGTGNTEAFF
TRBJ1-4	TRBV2	CASRDRGPSDEKLFF
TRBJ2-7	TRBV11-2	CASSPSPQGVRNEQYF
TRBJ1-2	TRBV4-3	CASSQGTHSNYGYTF
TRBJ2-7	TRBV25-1	CASSGNRDSSYEQYF
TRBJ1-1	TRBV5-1	CASSSGQGTGSSEAFF
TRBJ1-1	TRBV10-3	CAISAPGQGFSMNTEAFF
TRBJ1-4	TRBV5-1	CASSLAKGTGLLATNEKLFF
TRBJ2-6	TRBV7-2	CASSSTGANVLTF
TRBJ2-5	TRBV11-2	CASSLGGLSEETQYF
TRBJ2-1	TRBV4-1	CASSPGTTRLDEQFF
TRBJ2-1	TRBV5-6	CASSLGLAVFF
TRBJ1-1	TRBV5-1	CASSLADRDNTEAFF
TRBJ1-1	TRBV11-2	CASSPGTVTNTEAFF
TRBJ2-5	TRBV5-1	CASSSNRGGEETQYF
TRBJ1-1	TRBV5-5	CASSAIQGTEAFF
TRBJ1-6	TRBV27	CASTSTGSNSPLHF
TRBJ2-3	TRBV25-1	CASSEPADTQYF